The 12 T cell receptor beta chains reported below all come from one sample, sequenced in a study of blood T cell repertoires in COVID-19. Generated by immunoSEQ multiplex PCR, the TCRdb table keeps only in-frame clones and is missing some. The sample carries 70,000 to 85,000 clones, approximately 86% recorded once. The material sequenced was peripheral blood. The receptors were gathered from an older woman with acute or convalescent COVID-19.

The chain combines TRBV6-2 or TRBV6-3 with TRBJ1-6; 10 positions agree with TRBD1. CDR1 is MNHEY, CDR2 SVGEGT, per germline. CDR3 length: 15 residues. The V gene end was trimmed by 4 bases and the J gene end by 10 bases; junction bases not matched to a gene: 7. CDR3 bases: TGTGCCAGCAGTTCGGGACAGGGGCTGGGATCACCCCTCCACTTT. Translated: CASSSGQGLGSPLHF.

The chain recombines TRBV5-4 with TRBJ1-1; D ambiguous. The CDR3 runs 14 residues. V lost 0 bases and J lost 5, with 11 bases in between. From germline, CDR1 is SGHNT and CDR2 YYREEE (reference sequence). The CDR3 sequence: CASSLDMGGTEAFF. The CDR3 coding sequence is TGTGCCAGCAGCTTGGACATGGGAGGAACTGAAGCTTTCTTT.

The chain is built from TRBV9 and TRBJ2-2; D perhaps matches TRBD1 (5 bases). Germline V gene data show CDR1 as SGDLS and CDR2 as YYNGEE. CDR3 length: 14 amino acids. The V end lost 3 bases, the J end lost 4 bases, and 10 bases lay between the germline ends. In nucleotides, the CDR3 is TGTGCCAGCAGCGCTGGGCAGGGCACCGGGGAGCTGTTTTTT. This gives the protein CASSAGQGTGELFF.

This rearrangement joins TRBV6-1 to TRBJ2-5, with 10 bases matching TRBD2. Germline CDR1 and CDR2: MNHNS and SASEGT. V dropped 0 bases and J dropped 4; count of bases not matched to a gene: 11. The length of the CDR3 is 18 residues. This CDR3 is CASSEAIAGGMEGETQYF. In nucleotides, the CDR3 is TGTGCCAGCAGTGAAGCGATAGCGGGAGGCATGGAGGGAGAGACCCAGTACTTC.

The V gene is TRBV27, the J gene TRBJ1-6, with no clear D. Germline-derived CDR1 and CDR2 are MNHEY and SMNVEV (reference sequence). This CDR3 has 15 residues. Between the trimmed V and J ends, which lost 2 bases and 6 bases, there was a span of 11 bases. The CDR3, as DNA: TGTGCCAGCAGTTTACAGGTGGATGGTAATTCACCCCTCCACTTT. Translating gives CASSLQVDGNSPLHF.

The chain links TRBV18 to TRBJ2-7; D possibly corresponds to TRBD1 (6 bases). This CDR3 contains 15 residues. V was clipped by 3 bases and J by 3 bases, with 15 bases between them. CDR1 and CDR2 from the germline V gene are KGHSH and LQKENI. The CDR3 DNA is TGTGCCAGCTCACCTCTCCACGAACAGGGCTACGAGCAGTACTTC. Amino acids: CASSPLHEQGYEQYF.

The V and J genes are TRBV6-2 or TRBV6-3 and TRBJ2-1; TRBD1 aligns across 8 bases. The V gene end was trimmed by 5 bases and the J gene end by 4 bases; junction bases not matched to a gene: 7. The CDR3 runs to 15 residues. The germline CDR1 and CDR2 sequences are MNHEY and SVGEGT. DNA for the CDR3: TGTGCCAGCAGTAAGGGGACAGGCGAATACAATGAGCAGTTCTTC. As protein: CASSKGTGEYNEQFF.

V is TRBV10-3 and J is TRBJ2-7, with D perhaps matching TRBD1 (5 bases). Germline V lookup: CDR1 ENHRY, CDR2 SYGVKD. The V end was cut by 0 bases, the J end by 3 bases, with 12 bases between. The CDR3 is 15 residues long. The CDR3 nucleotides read TGTGCCATCAGTGAGTCACAGGCGGCCAACTACGAGCAGTACTTC. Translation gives CAISESQAANYEQYF.

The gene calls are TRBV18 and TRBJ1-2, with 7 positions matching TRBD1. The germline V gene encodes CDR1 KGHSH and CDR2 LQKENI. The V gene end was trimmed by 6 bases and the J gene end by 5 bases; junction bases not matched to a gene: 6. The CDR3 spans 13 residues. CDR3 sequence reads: CASSGTVTYGYTF. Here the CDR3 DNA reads TGTGCCAGCTCGGGGACAGTAACATATGGCTACACCTTC. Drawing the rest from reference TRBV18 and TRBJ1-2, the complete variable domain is NAGVMQNPRHLVRRRGQEARLRCSPMKGHSHVYWYRQLPEEGLKFMVYLQKENIIDESGMPKERFSAEFPKEGPSILRIQQVVRGDSAAYFCASSGTVTYGYTFGSGTRLTVV.

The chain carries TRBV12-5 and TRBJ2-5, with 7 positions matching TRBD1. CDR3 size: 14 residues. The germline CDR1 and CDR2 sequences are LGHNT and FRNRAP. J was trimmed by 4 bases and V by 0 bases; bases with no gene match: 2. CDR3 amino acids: CASGLVNRGETQYF. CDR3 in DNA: TGTGCTAGTGGTTTGGTAAACAGGGGAGAGACCCAGTACTTC.

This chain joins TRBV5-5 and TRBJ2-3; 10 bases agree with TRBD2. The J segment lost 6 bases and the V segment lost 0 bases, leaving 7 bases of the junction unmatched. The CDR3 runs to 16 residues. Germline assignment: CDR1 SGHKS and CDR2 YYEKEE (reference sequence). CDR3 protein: CASSLGVLAGMDTQYF. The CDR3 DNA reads TGTGCCAGCAGCTTGGGTGTACTAGCGGGGATGGATACGCAGTATTTT.

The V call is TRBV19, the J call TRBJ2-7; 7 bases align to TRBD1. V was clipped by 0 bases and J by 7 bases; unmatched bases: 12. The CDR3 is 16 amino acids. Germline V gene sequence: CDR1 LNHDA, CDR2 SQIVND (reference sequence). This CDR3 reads CASSIDLETGRREQYF. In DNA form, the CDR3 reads TGTGCCAGTAGTATAGATCTTGAGACAGGGCGTCGGGAGCAGTACTTC.